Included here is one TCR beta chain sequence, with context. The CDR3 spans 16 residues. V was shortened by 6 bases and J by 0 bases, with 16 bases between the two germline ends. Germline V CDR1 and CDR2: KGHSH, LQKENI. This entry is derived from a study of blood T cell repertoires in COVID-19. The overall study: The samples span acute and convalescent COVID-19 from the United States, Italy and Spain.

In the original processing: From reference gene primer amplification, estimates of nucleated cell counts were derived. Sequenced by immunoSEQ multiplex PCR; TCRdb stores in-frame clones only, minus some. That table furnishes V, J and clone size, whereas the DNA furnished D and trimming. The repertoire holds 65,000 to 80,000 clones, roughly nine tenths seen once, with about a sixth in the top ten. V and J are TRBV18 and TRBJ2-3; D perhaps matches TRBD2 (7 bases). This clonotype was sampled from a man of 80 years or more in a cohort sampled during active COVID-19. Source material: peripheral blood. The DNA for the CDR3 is TGTGCCAGCTCCCTTCGGGGGGCCTCTAGCACAGATACGCAGTATTTT. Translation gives CASSLRGASSTDTQYF.